The T cell receptor beta chain described here comes from a study of OX40 agonist ivuxolimab in advanced cancers. Looking at the study overall: Patients received ivuxolimab, an agonistic anti-OX40 (CD134) antibody.

The table came from immunoSEQ multiplex PCR; TCRdb's copy has only in-frame clones and leaves some out. The data show about 31,000 clones, with around 87% seen just once and roughly 25% held by the top ten. The study, taken as a whole, reports: The CD4+ and CD8+ T cells in the blood had expanded clonally by week 6 at 0.1 to 3.0 mg/kg.

Note on this clone: Its antigen is as yet unknown.

Germline trimming cut 1 base from V and 9 bases from J; bases unmatched to any gene: 4. This CDR3 comprises 15 residues. CDR1 is SEHNR and CDR2 is FQNEAQ in the germline V gene (reference sequence). V and J are TRBV7-9 and TRBJ2-1; 12 nucleotides agree with TRBD2. The starting material was CD4+ or CD8+ T cells sorted from blood, obtained in a trial of the OX40 agonist ivuxolimab. The receptor was isolated from an adult with an advanced solid tumor such as melanoma, head and neck, liver or kidney cancer. CDR3 DNA: TGTGCCAGCAGCTTAGGGTCTAGCGGGAGGGTTGAGCAGTTCTTC. This translates into CASSLGSSGRVEQFF.